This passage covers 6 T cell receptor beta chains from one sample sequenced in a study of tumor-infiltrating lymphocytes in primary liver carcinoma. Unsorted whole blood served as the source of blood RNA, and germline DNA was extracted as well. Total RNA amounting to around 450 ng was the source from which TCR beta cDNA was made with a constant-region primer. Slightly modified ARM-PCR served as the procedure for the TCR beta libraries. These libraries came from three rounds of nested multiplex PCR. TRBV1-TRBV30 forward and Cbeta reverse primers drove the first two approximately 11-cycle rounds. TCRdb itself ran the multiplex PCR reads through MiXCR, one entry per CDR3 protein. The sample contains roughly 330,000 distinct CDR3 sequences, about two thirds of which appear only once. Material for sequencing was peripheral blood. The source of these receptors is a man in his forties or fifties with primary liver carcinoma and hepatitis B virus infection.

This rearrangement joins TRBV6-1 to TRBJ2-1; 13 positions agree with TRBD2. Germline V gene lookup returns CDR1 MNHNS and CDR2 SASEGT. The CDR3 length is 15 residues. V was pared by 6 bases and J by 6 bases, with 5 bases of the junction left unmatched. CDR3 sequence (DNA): TGTGCCAGCAGCTTCGGGACTAGCGGGGCCAATGAGCAGTTCTTC. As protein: CASSFGTSGANEQFF.

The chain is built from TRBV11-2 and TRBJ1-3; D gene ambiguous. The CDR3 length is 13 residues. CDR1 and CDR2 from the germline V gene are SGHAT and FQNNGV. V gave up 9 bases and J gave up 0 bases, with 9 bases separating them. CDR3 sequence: CASSPYSGNTIYF. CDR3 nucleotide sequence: TGTGCCAGTTCTCCATACTCTGGAAACACCATATATTTT. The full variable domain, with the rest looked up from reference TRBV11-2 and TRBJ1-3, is EAGVAQSPRYKIIEKRQSVAFWCNPISGHATLYWYQQILGQGPKLLIQFQNNGVVDDSQLPKDRFSAERLKGVDSTLKIQPAKLEDSAVYLCASSPYSGNTIYFGEGSWLTVV.

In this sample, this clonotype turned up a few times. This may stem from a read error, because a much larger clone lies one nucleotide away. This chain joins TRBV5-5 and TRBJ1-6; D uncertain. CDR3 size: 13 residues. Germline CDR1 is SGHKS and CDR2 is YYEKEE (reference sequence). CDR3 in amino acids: CANSFSTEPGLHF. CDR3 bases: TGTGCCAACAGCTTCAGTACAGAGCCCGGCCTCCACTTT.

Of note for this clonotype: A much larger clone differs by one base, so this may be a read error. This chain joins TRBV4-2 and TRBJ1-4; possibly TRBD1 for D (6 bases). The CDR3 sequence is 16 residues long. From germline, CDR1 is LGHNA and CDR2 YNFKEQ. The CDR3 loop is CVSSQDLHRAWEKLFF. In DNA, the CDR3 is TGTGTCAGCAGCCAAGACCTCCACAGGGCTTGGGAAAAACTGTTTTTT.

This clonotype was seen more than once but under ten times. CDR3 sequence (DNA): TGCGCCAGCAGCTTGGGTCACACAGGTGCCACCTACGAGCAGTACTTC. It yields the protein CASSLGHTGATYEQYF. This sequence joins TRBV5-1 and TRBJ2-7; weak D call: TRBD1 (5 bases). The CDR3 has 16 amino acids. Germline V gene lookup returns CDR1 SGHRS and CDR2 YFSETQ. With 0 bases removed from V and 2 bases from J, the gap between germline ends came to 15 bases.

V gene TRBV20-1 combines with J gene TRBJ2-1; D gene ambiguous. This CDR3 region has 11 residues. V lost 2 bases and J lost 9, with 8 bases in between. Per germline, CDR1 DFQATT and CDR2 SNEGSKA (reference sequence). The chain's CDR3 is CSARWGTEQFF. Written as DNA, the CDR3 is TGCAGTGCTAGATGGGGTACTGAGCAGTTCTTC.